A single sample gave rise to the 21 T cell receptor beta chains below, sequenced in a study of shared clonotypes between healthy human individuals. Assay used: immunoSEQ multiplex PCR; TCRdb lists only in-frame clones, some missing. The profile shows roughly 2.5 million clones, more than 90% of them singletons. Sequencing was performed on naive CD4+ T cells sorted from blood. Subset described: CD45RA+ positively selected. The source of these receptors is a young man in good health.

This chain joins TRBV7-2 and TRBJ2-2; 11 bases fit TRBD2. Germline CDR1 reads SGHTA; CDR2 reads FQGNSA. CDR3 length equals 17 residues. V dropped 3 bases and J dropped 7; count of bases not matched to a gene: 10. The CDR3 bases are TGTGCCAGCAGCTTCCCTGTAGCGGGGGGGCCACACGGGGAGCTGTTTTTT. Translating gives CASSFPVAGGPHGELFF. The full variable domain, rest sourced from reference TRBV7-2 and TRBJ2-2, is GAGVSQSPSNKVTEKGKDVELRCDPISGHTALYWYRQSLGQGLEFLIYFQGNSAPDKSGLPSDRFSAERTGGSVSTLTIQRTQQEDSAVYLCASSFPVAGGPHGELFFGEGSRLTVL.

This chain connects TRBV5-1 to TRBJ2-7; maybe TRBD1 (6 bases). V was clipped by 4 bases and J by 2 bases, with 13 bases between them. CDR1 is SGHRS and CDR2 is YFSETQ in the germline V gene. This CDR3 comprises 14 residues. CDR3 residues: CASSTGRTAYEQYF. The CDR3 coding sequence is TGCGCCAGCAGCACGGGACGGACAGCCTACGAGCAGTACTTC.

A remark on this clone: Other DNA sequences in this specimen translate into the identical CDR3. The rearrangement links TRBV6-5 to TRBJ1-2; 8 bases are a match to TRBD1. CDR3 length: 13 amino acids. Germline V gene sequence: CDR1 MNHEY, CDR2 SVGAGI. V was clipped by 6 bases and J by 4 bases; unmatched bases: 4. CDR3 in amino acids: CASRRTGSYGYTF. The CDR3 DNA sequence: TGTGCCAGCAGACGGACAGGGTCCTATGGCTACACCTTC.

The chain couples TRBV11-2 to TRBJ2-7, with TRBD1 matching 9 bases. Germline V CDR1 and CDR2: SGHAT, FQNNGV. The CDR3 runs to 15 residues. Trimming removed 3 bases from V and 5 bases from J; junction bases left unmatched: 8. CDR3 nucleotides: TGTGCCAGCAGCTTCGGACAGGGGAGGTGGGACGAGCAGTACTTC. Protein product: CASSFGQGRWDEQYF.

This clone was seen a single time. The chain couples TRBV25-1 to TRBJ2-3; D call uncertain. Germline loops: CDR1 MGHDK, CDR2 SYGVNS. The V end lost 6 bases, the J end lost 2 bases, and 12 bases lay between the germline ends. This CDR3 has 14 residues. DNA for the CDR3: TGTGCCAGCAGATGGGCTGGGTCCACAGATACGCAGTATTTT. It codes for CASRWAGSTDTQYF.

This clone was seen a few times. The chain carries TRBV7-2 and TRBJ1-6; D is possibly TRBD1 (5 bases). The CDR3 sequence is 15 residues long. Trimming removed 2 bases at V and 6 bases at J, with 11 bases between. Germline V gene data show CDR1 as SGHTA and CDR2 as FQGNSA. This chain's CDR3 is CASSLSRQGNSPLHF. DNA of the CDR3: TGTGCCAGCAGCTTAAGTCGGCAGGGTAATTCACCCCTCCACTTT.

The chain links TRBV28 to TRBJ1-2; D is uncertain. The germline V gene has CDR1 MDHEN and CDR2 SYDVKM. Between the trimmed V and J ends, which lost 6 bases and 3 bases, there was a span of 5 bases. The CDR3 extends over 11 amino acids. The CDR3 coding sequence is TGTGCCAGCAGCCCAGACTATGGCTACACCTTC. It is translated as CASSPDYGYTF.

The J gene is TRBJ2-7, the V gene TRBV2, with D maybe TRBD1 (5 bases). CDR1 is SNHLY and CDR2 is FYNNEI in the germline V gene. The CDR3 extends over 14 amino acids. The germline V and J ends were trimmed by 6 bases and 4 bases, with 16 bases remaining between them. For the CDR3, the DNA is TGTGCCAGCAGGGAGCAGGGTTGGAGATACGAGCAGTACTTC. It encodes CASREQGWRYEQYF. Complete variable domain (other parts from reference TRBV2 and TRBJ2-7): EPEVTQTPSHQVTQMGQEVILRCVPISNHLYFYWYRQILGQKVEFLVSFYNNEISEKSEIFDDQFSVERPDGSNFTLKIRSTKLEDSAMYFCASREQGWRYEQYFGPGTRLTVT.

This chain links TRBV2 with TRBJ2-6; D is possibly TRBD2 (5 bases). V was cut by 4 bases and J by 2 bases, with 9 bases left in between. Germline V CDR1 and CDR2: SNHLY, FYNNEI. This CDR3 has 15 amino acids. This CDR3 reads CASSVSGTGANVLTF. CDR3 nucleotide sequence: TGTGCCAGCAGTGTCTCCGGGACTGGGGCCAACGTCCTGACTTTC.

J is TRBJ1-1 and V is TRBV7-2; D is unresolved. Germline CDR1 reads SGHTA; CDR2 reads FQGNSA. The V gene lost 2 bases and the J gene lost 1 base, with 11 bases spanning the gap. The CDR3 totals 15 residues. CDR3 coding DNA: TGTGCCAGCAGCTTATGGGCAGGACCGAACACTGAAGCTTTCTTT. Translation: CASSLWAGPNTEAFF.

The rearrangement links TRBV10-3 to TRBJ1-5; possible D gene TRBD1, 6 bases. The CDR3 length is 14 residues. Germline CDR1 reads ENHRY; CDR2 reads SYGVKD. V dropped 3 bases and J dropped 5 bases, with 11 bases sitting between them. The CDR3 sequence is CAISEQGWDQPQHF. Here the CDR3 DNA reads TGTGCCATCAGTGAACAGGGTTGGGATCAGCCCCAGCATTTT.

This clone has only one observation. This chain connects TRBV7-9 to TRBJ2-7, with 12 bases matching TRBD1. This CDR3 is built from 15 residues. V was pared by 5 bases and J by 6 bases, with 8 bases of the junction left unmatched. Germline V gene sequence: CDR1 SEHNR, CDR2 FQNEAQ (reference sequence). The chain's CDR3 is CASSPGGTGGSEQYF. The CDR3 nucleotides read TGTGCCAGCAGCCCCGGAGGGACAGGGGGCAGCGAGCAGTACTTC.

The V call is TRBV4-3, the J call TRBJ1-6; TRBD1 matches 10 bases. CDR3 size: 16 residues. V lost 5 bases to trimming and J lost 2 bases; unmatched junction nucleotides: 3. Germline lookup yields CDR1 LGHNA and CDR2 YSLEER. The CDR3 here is CASSEDRGAYNSPLHF. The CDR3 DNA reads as TGCGCCAGCAGCGAGGACAGGGGGGCCTATAATTCACCCCTCCACTTT.

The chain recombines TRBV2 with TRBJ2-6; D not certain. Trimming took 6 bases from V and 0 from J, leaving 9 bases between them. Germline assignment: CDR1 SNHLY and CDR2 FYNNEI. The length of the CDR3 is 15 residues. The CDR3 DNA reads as TGTGCCAGCAGGTCCTACAGCTCTGGGGCCAACGTCCTGACTTTC. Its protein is CASRSYSSGANVLTF.

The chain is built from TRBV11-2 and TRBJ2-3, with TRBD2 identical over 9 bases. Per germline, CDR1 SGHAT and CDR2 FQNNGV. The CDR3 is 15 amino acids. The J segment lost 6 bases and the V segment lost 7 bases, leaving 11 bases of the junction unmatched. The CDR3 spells CASNLAGPSVDTQYF. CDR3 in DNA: TGTGCCAGCAACCTAGCGGGACCCTCCGTGGATACGCAGTATTTT.

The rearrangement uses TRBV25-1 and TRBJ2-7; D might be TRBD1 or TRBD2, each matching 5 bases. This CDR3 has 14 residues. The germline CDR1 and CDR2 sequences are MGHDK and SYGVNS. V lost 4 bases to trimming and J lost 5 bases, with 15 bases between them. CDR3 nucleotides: TGTGCCAGCAGTGGGAGAGGGGCCGGCAACGAGCAGTACTTC. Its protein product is CASSGRGAGNEQYF.

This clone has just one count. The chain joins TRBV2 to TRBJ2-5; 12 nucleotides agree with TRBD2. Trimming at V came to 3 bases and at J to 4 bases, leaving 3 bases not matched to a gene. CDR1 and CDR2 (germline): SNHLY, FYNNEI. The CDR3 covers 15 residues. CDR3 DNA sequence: TGTGCCAGCAGTGACCTGACTAGCGGGGGAGAGACCCAGTACTTC. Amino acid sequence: CASSDLTSGGETQYF.

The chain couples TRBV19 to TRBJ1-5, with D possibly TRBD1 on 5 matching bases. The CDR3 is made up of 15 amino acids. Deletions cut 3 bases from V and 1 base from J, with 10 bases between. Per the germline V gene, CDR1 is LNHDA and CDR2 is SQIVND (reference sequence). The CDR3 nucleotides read TGTGCCAGTAGTATCGTCGAGGGGAGCAATCAGCCCCAGCATTTT. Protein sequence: CASSIVEGSNQPQHF.

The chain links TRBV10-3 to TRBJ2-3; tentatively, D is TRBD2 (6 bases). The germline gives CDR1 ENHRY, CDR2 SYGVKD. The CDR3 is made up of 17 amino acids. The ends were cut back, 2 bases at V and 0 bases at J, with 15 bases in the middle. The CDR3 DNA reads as TGTGCCATCAGTGAGATCGGGACTGCTTCTAGCACAGATACGCAGTATTTT. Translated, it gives CAISEIGTASSTDTQYF.

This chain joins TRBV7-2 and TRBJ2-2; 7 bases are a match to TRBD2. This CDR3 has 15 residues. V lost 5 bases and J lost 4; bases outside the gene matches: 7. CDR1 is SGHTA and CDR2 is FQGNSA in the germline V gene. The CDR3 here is CASSLAGVVTGELFF. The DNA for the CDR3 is TGTGCCAGCAGCCTGGCGGGAGTCGTCACCGGGGAGCTGTTTTTT.

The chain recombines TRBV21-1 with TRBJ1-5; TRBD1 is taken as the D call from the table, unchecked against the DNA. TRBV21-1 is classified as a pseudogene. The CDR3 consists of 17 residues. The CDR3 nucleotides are TGTGCCAGCAGCAAAGACAGCAGTCCTGATAGCAATCAGCCCCAGCATTTT. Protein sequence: CASSKDSSPDSNQPQHF.